The entry that follows covers one T cell receptor beta chain sequence. What antigen it recognizes has not been identified. The sample holds no much larger clone one base away, and base qualities are not on file. The label giving this sample's time point can be read as: pre-transplant. Thawed unstimulated PBMCs were stained for CD3, CD4 and CD8 and FACS-sorted into CD3+CD4+ and CD3+CD8+ populations. All 8 studied subjects were randomized to immunosuppression withdrawal. The Qiagen DNeasy Blood and Tissue Kit was used for genomic DNA isolation. The data were taken from a study of T cell clones after liver transplantation (dated by TCRdb to between 2019 and 2020). About the study as a whole: ITN030ST, the source of the samples, was a randomized trial that attempted immunosuppression withdrawal within 2 years of liver transplantation. Tolerance was defined as complete immunosuppression withdrawal for at least one year with no rise in liver enzymes beyond twice the upper limit of normal. Three of the eight recipients were HCV-positive; the others were transplanted for non-autoimmune, non-viral indications. Blood samples were collected pre-transplant, then pre-randomization ahead of withdrawal, and finally post-randomization once withdrawal had either been completed or failed. Of the 8 liver transplant recipients making up the studied cohort, 3 were classified as tolerant and 5 as non-tolerant. Donor-reactive T cell clones were identified using TCRbeta sequencing after a pre-transplant mixed lymphocyte reaction and were then followed in post-transplant blood. Third party-reactive TCRbeta sequences from pre-transplant MLRs were also identified as an antigen-independent comparator for donor-reactive sequences. No induction therapy was given to the subjects, and standard immunosuppression was administered until randomization at 12-24 months post-transplant. What the research found in general, with its limitations: Low numbers of available donor cells limited the measurable donor-reactive repertoire in two subjects. The decline in donor-reactive sequences exceeded the decline in third party-reactive sequences, suggesting partial antigen-specific deletion that was unrelated to withdrawal success. Without allograft tissue specimens, donor-reactive T cells may have migrated into the graft rather than being deleted. A significant post-transplant decrease in circulating donor-reactive CD4 TCRbeta sequences was observed in 5 of 8 subjects, irrespective of tolerance or HCV status. Once repertoire turnover was taken into account, donor-reactive detection showed a significant reduction for CD4 in 7 of 8 subjects and for CD8 in 8 of 8. Conclusions were preliminary, limited by small, heterogeneous patient numbers and non-standardized post-transplant time points.

Frozen genomic DNA underwent high-throughput TCRbeta CDR3 sequencing by immunoSEQ, including PCR amplification, mapping, bias correction and internal controls. The original methods were these. Only productive rearrangements were retained, with each unique TCRbeta sequence defined by its CDR3 nucleotide sequence together with its V and J gene. A sequence counted as donor-reactive only if the sequence showed at least 5-fold expansion in CFSE-low cells compared with unstimulated pre-transplant cells and had a frequency of at least 0.01%. To ensure at least 90% detection power, minimum frequency thresholds were set for each subject based on that subject's lowest-template unstimulated sample. Jensen-Shannon divergence between the top 1000 TCRbeta sequences after and before transplant was used to measure repertoire turnover. Changes in detection of donor-reactive sequences were tested with two-sided Fisher's exact tests. TCRdb took over this immuneACCESS table, retaining in-frame rearrangements with V and J assigned. Such tables are incomplete; in checked studies, under half of the missing clones stem from an unresolved V gene, and the remainder is unexplained. From that table come the V and J calls and clone size; the DNA was used to work out D and trimming. The sample includes approximately 25,000 clones, with 55% to 70% observed a single time. 2.5% to 3.5% of the sample comes from the top ten.

The germline V and J ends show losses of 6 bases and 2 bases respectively, and no gene match explains 5 bases of the junction. The CDR3, from cysteine to phenylalanine, totals 14 residues. Just the 42-base CDR3 DNA is kept, in frame starting at base 1. The CDR1 and CDR2 encoded by the germline V gene are MNHNS and SASEGT. The chain links TRBV6-1 with TRBJ2-7, with 9 central nucleotides matching TRBD1. Sequenced material: CD4+ T cells from blood, taken before liver transplant. The TCR was taken from a human donor who received a liver transplant. Read as DNA, the sequence is TGTGCCAGCAGGACCGGGACAGGGACCTACGAGCAGTACTTC. The resulting protein is CASRTGTGTYEQYF.